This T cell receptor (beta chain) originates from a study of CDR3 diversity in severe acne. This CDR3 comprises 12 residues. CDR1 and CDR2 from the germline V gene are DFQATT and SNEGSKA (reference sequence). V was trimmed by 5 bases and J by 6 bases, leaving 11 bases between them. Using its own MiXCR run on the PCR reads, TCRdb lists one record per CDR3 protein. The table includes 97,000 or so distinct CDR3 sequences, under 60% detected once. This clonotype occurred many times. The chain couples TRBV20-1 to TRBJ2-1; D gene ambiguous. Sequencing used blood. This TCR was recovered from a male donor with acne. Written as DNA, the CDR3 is TGCAGTGCTCTCCCTCGGGCCAATGAGCAGTTCTTC. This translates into CSALPRANEQFF.